Listed below are T cell receptor beta chains from one sample, sequenced in a study of blood T cell repertoires in COVID-19. The method was immunoSEQ multiplex PCR; TCRdb's version includes in-frame clones alone and lacks a portion of them. The sample carries around 250,000 clones, approximately 81% recorded once. Input material: PBMCs or T cells enriched from blood (not recorded which). These receptors all come from a woman in her forties or fifties who had been exposed to COVID-19. Both conserved end residues are part of each CDR3. The order of the fields is D gene, V gene, J gene, clone size, CDR3 protein, CDR3 DNA. D genes are given only for firm matches. For some rows the clone size is stated as once, few or many, or as a class when expanded; others skip it.

TRBD2	TRBV7-9	TRBJ2-1	-	CASSLFGTSRYNEQFF	TGTGCCAGCAGCTTATTTGGGACTAGCCGTTACAATGAGCAGTTCTTC
TRBD1	TRBV5-4	TRBJ1-2	-	CASSLAGTGSVPGYTF	TGTGCCAGCAGCTTGGCCGGGACAGGGAGTGTTCCTGGCTACACCTTC
TRBD1	TRBV11-1	TRBJ2-1	-	CASSSRQGEYNEQFF	TGTGCCAGCAGTTCCCGACAGGGGGAATACAATGAGCAGTTCTTC
-	TRBV30	TRBJ1-2	-	CAWSNSNGYTF	TGTGCCTGGAGTAACAGCAATGGCTACACCTTC
-	TRBV6-6	TRBJ2-5	once	CASSSRDWETQYF	TGTGCCAGCAGTTCCCGGGACTGGGAGACCCAGTACTTC
-	TRBV27	TRBJ2-3	-	CASSLQGALPTDFGWTDTQYF	TGTGCCAGCAGCCTACAGGGCGCCCTACCCACTGATTTCGGATGGACAGATACGCAGTATTTT
-	TRBV10-3	TRBJ1-2	-	CAASSGDGYTF	TGTGCTGCATCGTCCGGGGATGGCTACACCTTC
-	TRBV5-4	TRBJ2-7	-	CASSGGQSYEQYF	TGTGCCAGCAGCGGAGGACAGTCCTACGAGCAGTACTTC
-	TRBV10-3	TRBJ1-2	once	CAIRTARFLIPGYTF	TGTGCCATCAGAACAGCCAGATTCCTCATTCCAGGCTACACCTTC
-	TRBV7-9	TRBJ1-1	once	CASSRTGMEGTEAFF	TGTGCCAGCAGCCGTACAGGCATGGAGGGCACTGAAGCTTTCTTT
-	TRBV2	TRBJ2-2	-	CASSYRGSGELFF	TGTGCCAGCAGCTATAGGGGGTCCGGGGAGCTGTTTTTT
-	TRBV5-1	TRBJ1-5	-	CASSLVPGYQPQHF	TGCGCCAGCAGCTTGGTTCCAGGGTATCAGCCCCAGCATTTT
TRBD2	TRBV5-1	TRBJ2-5	-	CASSLYGRGAQETQYF	TGCGCCAGCAGCTTGTACGGGCGGGGGGCCCAAGAGACCCAGTACTTC
-	TRBV5-4	TRBJ1-2	-	CASSLGIKGGGYTF	TGTGCCAGCAGCTTGGGAATCAAGGGAGGGGGCTACACCTTC
-	TRBV12-3/TRBV12-4	TRBJ1-2	-	CASSFGQPYGYTF	TGTGCCAGCAGTTTCGGACAGCCCTATGGCTACACCTTC
-	TRBV18	TRBJ2-3	-	CASSPTLSSTDTQYF	TGTGCCAGCTCACCGACACTTTCTTCCACAGATACGCAGTATTTT
-	TRBV6-5	TRBJ1-1	-	CASSYSVIHTEAFF	TGTGCCAGCAGTTACTCCGTTATCCACACTGAAGCTTTCTTT
-	TRBV15	TRBJ2-1	few	CATSRSAGFTYNEQFF	TGTGCCACCAGCAGATCGGCGGGTTTTACCTACAATGAGCAGTTCTTC
TRBD1	TRBV6-5	TRBJ1-1	-	CASSLHRGRTEAFF	TGTGCCAGCAGTCTCCACAGGGGCAGGACTGAAGCTTTCTTT
-	TRBV7-2	TRBJ1-1	-	CASSLGGGRNTEAFF	TGTGCCAGCAGCTTAGGGGGAGGGCGGAACACTGAAGCTTTCTTT
TRBD1	TRBV7-9	TRBJ2-3	-	CASSFEGAVTDTQYF	TGTGCCAGCAGCTTTGAGGGGGCTGTAACAGATACGCAGTATTTT
-	TRBV7-3	TRBJ2-2	few	CASSSTTGELFF	TGTGCCAGCAGCTCTACCACCGGGGAGCTGTTTTTT
TRBD1	TRBV2	TRBJ1-2	-	CASSSGQGLNGYTF	TGTGCCAGCAGTTCAGGACAGGGGCTAAATGGCTACACCTTC
-	TRBV10-3	TRBJ2-5	-	CAISEGTAETQYF	TGTGCCATCAGTGAGGGCACCGCAGAGACCCAGTACTTC
-	TRBV14	TRBJ1-2	once	CASSQDLGGRVGGYTF	TGTGCCAGCAGCCAAGATCTTGGGGGGAGAGTAGGTGGCTACACCTTC
TRBD1	TRBV2	TRBJ2-1	-	CASSVDRGSLNEQFF	TGTGCCAGCAGTGTTGACAGGGGTAGTTTAAATGAGCAGTTCTTC
-	TRBV7-6	TRBJ2-5	-	CASSLNRAGETQYF	TGTGCCAGCAGCTTAAACAGGGCGGGAGAGACCCAGTACTTC